This is a list of T cell receptor beta chains from one sample in a study of blood T cell repertoires in COVID-19. The protocol was immunoSEQ multiplex PCR, while the TCRdb copy is restricted to in-frame clones and leaves out a portion. The table includes 150,000 to 180,000 clones, about 90% detected once. The source material was peripheral blood. The receptors stem from a man aged 50 to 59 with acute or convalescent COVID-19. Each CDR3 is given with its conserved first and last residue. A D gene is named only where the DNA matches it firmly. Clone size, where shown, is once, few, many, or a class for clones that have expanded.

V gene	clone size	D gene	J gene	CDR3 DNA	CDR3 protein
TRBV7-3	NA	TRBD2	TRBJ2-3	TGTGCCAGCAGCTCCCAAGGCGGGAGCTCTGGTACGCAGTATTTT	CASSSQGGSSGTQYF
TRBV7-8	once	NA	TRBJ1-3	TGTGCCAGCAGCCGAGAATCTTCCGGAAACACCATATATTTT	CASSRESSGNTIYF
TRBV10-3	NA	NA	TRBJ1-1	TGTGCCATCCAAAGCCGGACAGAGAACACTGAAGCTTTCTTT	CAIQSRTENTEAFF
TRBV7-3	NA	NA	TRBJ2-1	TGTGCCAGCAGCCTAAACCCCCCGACTAGTTTCGGTGAGCAGTTCTTC	CASSLNPPTSFGEQFF
TRBV27	NA	NA	TRBJ1-2	TGTGCCAGCAGTTTATCGTCAGGAACCTATGGCTACACCTTC	CASSLSSGTYGYTF
TRBV10-3	once	NA	TRBJ2-1	TGTGCCATCAGCGACTTAGTCCAGAGCTCCTACAATGAGCAGTTCTTC	CAISDLVQSSYNEQFF
TRBV11-2	NA	NA	TRBJ1-4	TGTGCCAGCAGCTTACTCCGCGGCCAGACGGAAAAACTGTTTTTT	CASSLLRGQTEKLFF
TRBV6-5	NA	NA	TRBJ1-2	TGTGCCAGCTCCTCGGGATTTGCTAACTATGGCTACACCTTC	CASSSGFANYGYTF
TRBV15	NA	NA	TRBJ1-1	TGTGCCACCAGCAGTCGTGCAGGGCCCGACACTGAAGCTTTCTTT	CATSSRAGPDTEAFF
TRBV6-6	once	TRBD2	TRBJ2-1	TGTGCCAGCAGTTCCGCTCTAGCGGCAATCAACAATGAGCAGTTCTTC	CASSSALAAINNEQFF
TRBV29-1	NA	NA	TRBJ1-2	TGCAGCGTGGAAGCTGTCAGGGGAAGGGAAGGCTACACCTTC	CSVEAVRGREGYTF
TRBV6-4	NA	TRBD1	TRBJ1-2	TGTGCCAGCAGTCTCTCCTGGGACAGGGGAACGGATGGCTACACCTTC	CASSLSWDRGTDGYTF
TRBV7-2	once	TRBD2	TRBJ2-5	TGTGCCAGCAGCGCGACGGGGGGGCTAGAGACCCAGTACTTC	CASSATGGLETQYF
TRBV30	NA	TRBD2	TRBJ2-1	TGTGCCTGGAGTGTACCTAGCGGGAGCGAGCAGTTCTTC	CAWSVPSGSEQFF
TRBV27	NA	TRBD1	TRBJ2-2	TGTGCCAGCAGTCCCGGGACAGGGCCCGGGGAGCTGTTTTTT	CASSPGTGPGELFF
TRBV5-1	NA	NA	TRBJ1-4	TGCGCCAGCAGCCAGCAAGCGGGGGGGGAAAAACTGTTTTTT	CASSQQAGGEKLFF
TRBV6-5	NA	NA	TRBJ2-2	TGTGCCAGCAGTTACTCGTTGGCAGACACCGGGGAGCTGTTTTTT	CASSYSLADTGELFF
TRBV28	NA	NA	TRBJ1-1	TGTGCCAGCATCAAGAACACTGAAGCTTTCTTT	CASIKNTEAFF
TRBV28	NA	NA	TRBJ2-3	TGTGCTATCAGCGGAGGACAGATTATCACAGATACGCAGTATTTT	CAISGGQIITDTQYF
TRBV19	NA	NA	TRBJ1-5	TGTGCCAGTAGAGTGGGAGGGTCGAGGCAGCCCCAGCATTTT	CASRVGGSRQPQHF
TRBV7-9	NA	TRBD2	TRBJ2-1	TGTGCCAGCAGCCGATCGACTAGCGGCAATGAGCAGTTCTTC	CASSRSTSGNEQFF
TRBV28	NA	NA	TRBJ2-2	TGTGCCAGCCGCGGGGCGGATTCGAACACCGGGGAGCTGTTTTTT	CASRGADSNTGELFF